This T cell receptor (beta chain) was sequenced during a study of blood T cell repertoires in COVID-19. Profiling relied on immunoSEQ multiplex PCR, and the TCRdb table lists in-frame clones only, not all of them. This sample has tens of thousands of clones, with around 90% found just once. This TCR was sampled from a man aged 55 to 70 with COVID-19, enrolled during active disease. What was sequenced was peripheral blood.

DNA for the CDR3: TGTGCCAGCAGCGCCACCGGGAACTACGAGCAGTACTTC. Its protein is CASSATGNYEQYF. The J gene is TRBJ2-7, the V gene TRBV9; maybe TRBD2 (5 bases). CDR1 and CDR2 from the germline V gene are SGDLS and YYNGEE. The length of the CDR3 is 13 residues. Trimming took off 3 bases at V and 3 bases at J, with 10 bases between the two ends.